This passage covers 28 T cell receptor beta chains from one sample sequenced in a study of cytotoxic CD8 clonotypes in ibrutinib-treated CLL. Generated by immunoSEQ multiplex PCR, the TCRdb table keeps only in-frame clones and is missing some. The sample shows under 300,000 clones, around 69% of them seen only once. Source: PBMCs, taken at disease progression, from a patient treated with ibrutinib. All receptors derive from a human donor with chronic lymphocytic leukemia.

The chain joins TRBV5-1 to TRBJ2-5, with 8 bases that match TRBD1. V shed 3 bases, J shed 0 bases, and the junction held 1 base outside the gene matches. This CDR3 is 14 amino acids long. Germline loops: CDR1 SGHRS, CDR2 YFSETQ. The CDR3 region has the DNA TGCGCCAGCAGCTGGACAGGGTACCAAGAGACCCAGTACTTC. Protein sequence: CASSWTGYQETQYF.

The chain carries TRBV15 and TRBJ1-1, with TRBD1 as a possible D gene (5 bases). V was pared by 8 bases and J by 5 bases, with 9 bases between. Looked up from germline, CDR1 is LNHNV and CDR2 is YYDKDF (reference sequence). The CDR3 contains 11 residues. This chain's CDR3 is CATAWGTEAFF. The CDR3 DNA reads as TGTGCCACCGCCTGGGGGACTGAAGCTTTCTTT.

The chain employs TRBV11-2 and TRBJ2-7; possibly TRBD1 for D (5 bases). Germline V lookup: CDR1 SGHAT, CDR2 FQNNGV. Trimming left V 4 bases short and J 2 bases short, with 6 bases between. The CDR3 totals 12 residues. This CDR3 is CASSSGTYEQYF. Here the CDR3 DNA reads TGTGCCAGCAGCTCAGGGACCTACGAGCAGTACTTC.

This clone has a handful of counts. This rearrangement joins TRBV10-1 to TRBJ2-7; 7 bases fit TRBD1. V trimming: 3 bases; J trimming: 3 bases; junction bases outside the gene matches: 5. Germline CDR1 WNHNN, CDR2 SYGVQD (reference sequence). There are 14 residues in the CDR3. The DNA of the CDR3 is TGCGCCAGCAGTGATGGGGGACAGAACTACGAGCAGTACTTC. It encodes CASSDGGQNYEQYF.

CDR3 DNA: TGCAGCGAATTCGGGGGAGTAGCAGAGACCCAGTACTTC. Its translation: CSEFGGVAETQYF. The rearrangement joins TRBV29-1 to TRBJ2-5, with D possibly being TRBD2 (6 bases). Germline values: CDR1 SQVTM, CDR2 ANQGSEA. The CDR3 totals 13 residues. The V gene lost 7 bases and the J gene lost 4 bases, with 16 bases spanning the gap.

This chain uses TRBV6-5 with TRBJ2-5, with D perhaps matching TRBD2 (5 bases). There are 13 residues in the CDR3. V lost 10 bases and J 4 bases, leaving 16 bases between the germline ends. Germline CDR1 MNHEY, CDR2 SVGAGI. CDR3: CATQAGGPETQYF. The CDR3 nucleotides read TGTGCCACTCAAGCTGGAGGACCAGAGACCCAGTACTTC.

The J gene is TRBJ2-7, the V gene TRBV29-1; D is perhaps TRBD1 (6 bases). Trimming removed 2 bases at V and 2 bases at J, with 13 bases between. Germline V gives CDR1 SQVTM, CDR2 ANQGSEA. The CDR3 is 14 amino acids. CDR3 region: CSVEYGDTPYEQYF. CDR3 nucleotides: TGCAGCGTTGAATATGGGGACACCCCCTACGAGCAGTACTTC.

V usage is TRBV6-5 and J usage is TRBJ2-1; D might be TRBD1 (5 bases). V dropped 6 bases and J dropped 8 bases, with 17 bases sitting between them. The CDR3 is 14 amino acids. CDR1 and CDR2 (germline): MNHEY, SVGAGI. The CDR3 sequence is CASSPPPGSHEQFF. The CDR3 bases are TGTGCCAGCAGCCCCCCACCAGGGTCCCATGAGCAGTTCTTC.

This chain links TRBV5-1 with TRBJ2-7; possible D gene TRBD2, 7 bases. V was pared by 4 bases and J by 2 bases, with 19 bases between. In germline, CDR1 is SGHRS, CDR2 YFSETQ. This CDR3 contains 16 residues. CDR3 bases: TGCGCCAGCAGCGTAGGGTTGGGGGGGCAAACCTACGAGCAGTACTTC. It yields the protein CASSVGLGGQTYEQYF.

This CDR3 reads CASSLAGLALNEQFF. The CDR3 nucleotides are TGTGCCAGCAGCTTGGCTGGACTAGCCCTCAATGAGCAGTTCTTC. This rearrangement joins TRBV5-8 to TRBJ2-1, with 8 bases that match TRBD2. Germline V gene sequence: CDR1 SGHTS, CDR2 YDEGEE. This CDR3 region has 15 residues. V was clipped by 0 bases and J by 6 bases; unmatched bases: 5.

This chain joins TRBV19 and TRBJ1-2, with 8 bases identical to TRBD1. CDR1 is LNHDA and CDR2 is SQIVND in the germline V gene (reference sequence). J gave up 6 bases and V 5 bases, and 11 bases lay outside the gene matches. This CDR3 is 15 amino acids long. The CDR3 region has the DNA TGTGCCAGTAGTTCTCCCCAGGGGGCTCGGGATGGCTACACCTTC. Encoded protein: CASSSPQGARDGYTF.

This clone was counted once. This chain joins TRBV7-4 and TRBJ2-1; D might be TRBD1 (6 bases). The CDR3 runs to 15 residues. The ends were cut back, 3 bases at V and 6 bases at J, with 15 bases in the middle. Looked up from germline, CDR1 is SGHVT and CDR2 is SQSDAQ. This chain's CDR3 is CASSFSGARGNEQFF. The CDR3 nucleotides read TGTGCCAGCAGCTTTTCAGGGGCAAGGGGCAATGAGCAGTTCTTC.

The chain uses TRBV28 and TRBJ2-7, with D perhaps matching TRBD1 or TRBD2 (7 bases each). Germline V gene lookup returns CDR1 MDHEN and CDR2 SYDVKM. CDR3 size: 16 residues. V was trimmed by 7 bases and J by 2 bases, leaving 21 bases between them. CDR3 coding DNA: TGTGCCAGCAACCCCGTTCGGGGGGACAGCCCCTACGAGCAGTACTTC. Residues: CASNPVRGDSPYEQYF.

The chain links TRBV7-6 to TRBJ2-3; D is undetermined. Looked up from germline, CDR1 is SGHVS and CDR2 is FNYEAQ. The CDR3 spans 15 residues. V lost 2 bases and J 2 bases, leaving 11 bases between the germline ends. The CDR3 protein is CASSLTIKDTDTQYF. DNA of the CDR3: TGTGCCAGCAGCTTAACTATTAAGGACACAGATACGCAGTATTTT.

V gene TRBV13 combines with J gene TRBJ2-7, with unresolved D. Between the trimmed V and J ends, which lost 2 bases and 0 bases, there was a span of 14 bases. CDR1 and CDR2 from the germline V gene are PRHDT and FYEKMQ (reference sequence). This CDR3 comprises 16 residues. CDR3 amino acids: CASSLNIPTSSYEQYF. Written as DNA, the CDR3 is TGTGCCAGCAGCTTAAATATTCCCACCAGCTCCTACGAGCAGTACTTC.

The rearrangement uses TRBV13 and TRBJ2-7; TRBD2 matches at 13 bases. The CDR3 length is 13 residues. With V trimmed by 8 bases and J by 2 bases, 0 bases remained unmatched. The germline CDR1 and CDR2 sequences are PRHDT and FYEKMQ (reference sequence). This CDR3 is CASGLAGAYEQYF. The DNA for the CDR3 is TGTGCCAGCGGACTAGCGGGGGCCTACGAGCAGTACTTC. Full variable domain (rest looked up from reference TRBV13 and TRBJ2-7): AAGVIQSPRHLIKEKRETATLKCYPIPRHDTVYWYQQGPGQDPQFLISFYEKMQSDKGSIPDRFSAQQFSDYHSELNMSSLELGDSALYFCASGLAGAYEQYFGPGTRLTVT.

The chain recombines TRBV6-5 with TRBJ1-4; D not resolved. Germline loops: CDR1 MNHEY, CDR2 SVGAGI. Between the trimmed V and J ends, which lost 1 base and 1 base, there was a span of 7 bases. The CDR3 loop spans 15 amino acids. The CDR3 nucleotides read TGTGCCAGCAGTTACTTGGCAGGAACTAATGAAAAACTGTTTTTT. This sequence encodes CASSYLAGTNEKLFF.

The chain joins TRBV27 to TRBJ1-1, with D unclear. Per germline, CDR1 MNHEY and CDR2 SMNVEV (reference sequence). The length of the CDR3 is 14 residues. V lost 5 bases to trimming and J lost 1 base, with 11 bases between them. CDR3 nucleotides: TGTGCCAGCAGTCCCTGGGGAGGGAACACTGAAGCTTTCTTT. Encoded protein: CASSPWGGNTEAFF.

The chain recombines TRBV11-1 with TRBJ2-7; a possible D gene is TRBD2 (5 bases). The CDR3 has 14 amino acids. Trimming pared 2 bases from V and 0 bases from J, leaving 8 bases between. The germline CDR1 and CDR2 sequences are SGHAT and FQDESV (reference sequence). Here the CDR3 DNA reads TGTGCCAGCAGCTTATCGGGGAGCTCCTACGAGCAGTACTTC. As protein: CASSLSGSSYEQYF.

V is TRBV7-9 and J is TRBJ2-2, with 7 positions matching TRBD2. Germline V gene lookup returns CDR1 SEHNR and CDR2 FQNEAQ (reference sequence). The ends lost 6 bases at V and 5 bases at J; junction bases unmatched: 9. This CDR3 is 15 amino acids long. CDR3 coding DNA: TGTGCCAGCAGGGAAGCGGGACTACCTACCGGGGAGCTGTTTTTT. Residues: CASREAGLPTGELFF.

This clone was observed a handful of times. The chain combines TRBV9 with TRBJ1-2; no clear D gene. The V gene lost 3 bases and the J gene lost 2 bases, with 5 bases spanning the gap. The CDR3 loop spans 12 amino acids. Per the germline V gene, CDR1 is SGDLS and CDR2 is YYNGEE. CDR3 nucleotides: TGTGCCAGCAGCGCGGTGAACTATGGCTACACCTTC. Protein product: CASSAVNYGYTF. Together with reference TRBV9 and TRBJ1-2, the CDR3 gives the full variable domain: DSGVTQTPKHLITATGQRVTLRCSPRSGDLSVYWYQQSLDQGLQFLIQYYNGEERAKGNILERFSAQQFPDLHSELNLSSLELGDSALYFCASSAVNYGYTFGSGTRLTVV.

The V gene is TRBV6-5, the J gene TRBJ2-1, with 14 positions matching TRBD2. The CDR3 has 14 residues. J lost 9 bases, V lost 6 bases, and 4 bases had no gene match. Germline CDR1 reads MNHEY; CDR2 reads SVGAGI. The CDR3 here is CASSGTSGSSEQFF. Here the CDR3 DNA reads TGTGCCAGCAGCGGGACTAGCGGGAGTAGTGAGCAGTTCTTC.

The J gene is TRBJ1-2, the V gene TRBV19; TRBD1 matches at 9 bases. The junction had 6 bases not matched to a gene; V was cut back by 5 bases and J by 5 bases. The V gene's germline CDR1 is LNHDA and CDR2 SQIVND (reference sequence). The CDR3 is 14 amino acids. The CDR3 spells CASSAGTGRYGYTF. The CDR3 DNA reads as TGTGCCAGTAGTGCCGGGACAGGGAGGTATGGCTACACCTTC.

The rearrangement uses TRBV27 and TRBJ2-3; possible D gene TRBD2, 6 bases. This CDR3 has 12 residues. Trimming shortened V by 4 bases and J by 11 bases, and 13 bases separated the two germline ends. CDR1 MNHEY and CDR2 SMNVEV come from the germline V gene (reference sequence). CDR3 loop: CASSSSRDRQYF. The CDR3 coding sequence is TGTGCCAGCAGTTCCTCGCGGGACCGGCAGTATTTT.

This clone occurred a few times. The gene calls are TRBV4-1 and TRBJ2-1; 8 nucleotides align to TRBD1. J lost 1 base, V lost 3 bases, and 5 bases had no gene match. The germline V gene has CDR1 MGHRA and CDR2 YSYEKL. CDR3 size: 16 residues. DNA for the CDR3: TGCGCCAGCAGCCACCCCGGACAGGGTTCCTACAATGAGCAGTTCTTC. Its translation is CASSHPGQGSYNEQFF.

This clone was recorded once. The genes are TRBV19 and TRBJ2-7, with a weak D call TRBD2 (7 bases). V was trimmed by 5 bases and J by 6 bases, leaving 17 bases between them. The length of the CDR3 is 14 residues. Germline-derived CDR1 and CDR2 are LNHDA and SQIVND (reference sequence). Here the CDR3 DNA reads TGTGCCAGTAGTGTAGGGGGGGCTAGGAGCGAGCAGTACTTC. It yields the protein CASSVGGARSEQYF.

V and J are TRBV29-1 and TRBJ2-1; D is possibly TRBD1 (6 bases). Germline lookup yields CDR1 SQVTM and CDR2 ANQGSEA. CDR3 length: 14 amino acids. With 4 bases removed from V and 8 bases from J, the gap between germline ends came to 18 bases. CDR3 coding DNA: TGCAGCGTTGTTTCCCTAAGGACAGTATATGAGCAGTTCTTC. Residues: CSVVSLRTVYEQFF.

The chain joins TRBV2 to TRBJ2-7; no clear D gene. The germline V and J ends were trimmed by 5 bases and 2 bases, with 19 bases remaining between them. In germline, CDR1 is SNHLY, CDR2 FYNNEI. The CDR3 sequence is 16 residues long. The CDR3 region has the DNA TGTGCCAGCAGTCTCCAGGCTGGTAAGGCACCCTACGAGCAGTACTTC. This codes for CASSLQAGKAPYEQYF.